This T cell receptor (beta chain) was found in a study of T-cell memory formation after mild COVID-19. Background on the study: TCR clustering was largely donor specific.

This CDR3 comprises 18 residues. V shed 1 base and J shed 1 base, with 19 bases lying between them. CDR1 is WSHSY, CDR2 SAAADI, per germline. Constant-segment-primed 5'RACE gave TCR alpha and TCR beta cDNA libraries with sample barcodes and UMIs. TCRdb itself ran the 5' RACE reads through MiXCR, one entry per CDR3 protein. Of about 190,000 distinct CDR3 sequences listed, about 17% were seen once; the top ten hold 2.4%. V gene TRBV10-2 combines with J gene TRBJ2-5; TRBD2 is a possible D gene (7 bases). The material sequenced was PBMCs or a T cell subset sorted from them (not recorded which). The sequence was obtained from an adult woman who had mild COVID-19 (a few samples of this study predate the infection). Cell type and time point are not known. CDR3 loop: CASSEWVGGAPLQETQYF. In nucleotides, the CDR3 is TGCGCCAGCAGTGAGTGGGTGGGGGGGGCCCCCCTCCAAGAGACCCAGTACTTC.